The sequence of this T cell receptor beta chain was determined in a study of cytomegalovirus exposure and HLA in healthy donors. Findings and limits, study-wide: With further analysis later on, most CMV-associated TCR beta chains appeared HLA-restricted. Reports indicated that the classifier achieved high specificity and sensitivity in diagnosing cytomegalovirus status. DRB1 showed the most TCR associations and HLA-C the fewest in a later analysis, as rates varied by HLA locus. Listed as cytomegalovirus-associated were 150 to 200 TCR beta chains.

A multiplex PCR was run with 60 Vbeta primers and 13 Jbeta primers. TCRdb's table, derived via immunoSEQ multiplex PCR, lists solely in-frame clones and lacks some. The table records 100,000 to 150,000 clones, roughly 15% of them present only once. The count of this clone is one. Its antigen is unidentified. Trimming removed 6 bases from V and 4 bases from J; junction bases left unmatched: 2. Germline CDR1 is MNHNY and CDR2 is SVGAGI (reference sequence). The CDR3 totals 14 residues. The receptor's source is a female donor in good health and CMV-seropositive. The material sequenced was PBMCs. V usage is TRBV6-6 and J usage is TRBJ2-2; 10 nucleotides match TRBD2. CDR3 protein: CASRLAGFTGELFF. CDR3 sequence (DNA): TGTGCCAGCAGACTAGCGGGATTCACCGGGGAGCTGTTTTTT.